These 10 T cell receptor beta chains were all obtained from the same sample, sequenced in a study of regulatory T cells in long-lasting Graves disease. Described time point: persistent/refractory GD, antithyroid drugs over 5 years with positive TRAb. The authors made the TCR library using RNA they extracted from PBMCs. Investigators prepared the TCR beta libraries by applying iRepertoire HTBI primers and Arm-PCR of CDR3 regions. TCRdb analysed the multiplex PCR reads with MiXCR anew, one entry per CDR3 protein. The sample lists 300,000 to 500,000 distinct CDR3 sequences, more than 20% seen once, with less than 25% in the top ten. Sequences were derived from peripheral blood mononuclear cells (PBMCs), sampled when the disease was refractory, from a patient treated with antithyroid drugs. The origin of the receptors is a female donor with Graves disease.

J is TRBJ1-1 and V is TRBV19; D ambiguous. The CDR3 totals 14 residues. The germline V and J ends were trimmed by 7 bases and 2 bases, with 14 bases remaining between them. Germline CDR1 LNHDA, CDR2 SQIVND (reference sequence). In DNA form, the CDR3 reads TGTGCCAGTAACCCGGGAACTTCTAACACTGAAGCTTTCTTT. This encodes CASNPGTSNTEAFF.

This clonotype was counted at least ten times. The gene calls are TRBV6-2 or TRBV6-3 and TRBJ2-7; 10 bases map to TRBD2. The junction had 9 bases not matched to a gene; V was cut back by 5 bases and J by 5 bases. This CDR3 is 15 amino acids long. CDR1 and CDR2 from the germline V gene are MNHEY and SVGEGT. Written as DNA, the CDR3 is TGTGCCAGCAGTGAAGAAGCGGGAGGGCCGAACGAGCAGTACTTC. It encodes CASSEEAGGPNEQYF.

At least ten counts were recorded for this clonotype. This chain connects TRBV2 to TRBJ2-2; no firm D call. V was shortened by 6 bases and J by 5 bases, with 4 bases between the two germline ends. Looked up from germline, CDR1 is SNHLY and CDR2 is FYNNEI. The CDR3 has 11 amino acids. The CDR3 DNA is TGTGCCAGCAGGATTACCGGGGAGCTGTTTTTT. Its translation: CASRITGELFF.

There are a few counts of this clonotype. This chain uses TRBV12-3 or TRBV12-4 with TRBJ2-1, with 12 bases matching TRBD1. J lost 10 bases, V lost 6 bases, and 19 bases had no gene match. This CDR3 region has 18 residues. The CDR3 here is CASRGQGAVASGSPEQFF. DNA for the CDR3: TGTGCCAGCAGGGGACAGGGGGCTGTAGCTAGCGGGAGCCCAGAGCAGTTCTTC.

The rearrangement links TRBV14 to TRBJ2-1, with 12 bases fitting TRBD2. V was clipped by 0 bases and J by 7 bases; unmatched bases: 4. CDR3 length: 16 residues. Germline CDR1 and CDR2: SGHDN and FVKESK. The CDR3 DNA reads TGTGCCAGCAGCCAAGACGAGACTAGCGGGAGTAATGAGCAGTTCTTC. Protein product: CASSQDETSGSNEQFF.

This clonotype was seen many times. The chain employs TRBV28 and TRBJ1-5; TRBD1 matches 9 bases. The CDR3 runs 15 residues. Trimming at V came to 4 bases and at J to 6 bases, leaving 7 bases not matched to a gene. The germline gives CDR1 MDHEN, CDR2 SYDVKM. This CDR3 is CASSSMTGGSQPQHF. The CDR3 nucleotides are TGTGCCAGCAGTTCGATGACAGGGGGAAGTCAGCCCCAGCATTTT.

This clonotype was seen only a few times. J is TRBJ2-7 and V is TRBV7-9, with 16 nucleotides matching TRBD2. The CDR3 loop spans 18 amino acids. Germline V gene sequence: CDR1 SEHNR, CDR2 FQNEAQ (reference sequence). V trimming: 4 bases; J trimming: 3 bases; junction bases outside the gene matches: 9. CDR3 region: CASSSGLAGGYGFYEQYF. DNA for the CDR3: TGTGCCAGCAGCTCGGGACTAGCGGGAGGGTATGGGTTCTACGAGCAGTACTTC.

V is TRBV12-3 or TRBV12-4 and J is TRBJ2-7; D might be TRBD1 (5 bases). Trimming took 3 bases from V and 3 from J, leaving 9 bases between them. The CDR3 has 13 amino acids. CDR3 sequence reads: CASSLWGRYEQYF. The CDR3 DNA is TGTGCCAGCAGTTTGTGGGGCCGCTACGAGCAGTACTTC.

Remarks on this clonotype: This may come from a read error, since a much larger clone is one base off. The J gene is TRBJ2-7, the V gene TRBV7-8, with D tentatively TRBD2 (6 bases). The CDR3 consists of 12 residues. The V gene's germline CDR1 is SGHVS and CDR2 FQNEAQ. V shed 0 bases and J shed 6 bases, with 6 bases lying between them. The CDR3 DNA reads TGTGCCAGCAGCTTAGCGGAGGGCGAGCAGTACTTC. It translates to CASSLAEGEQYF. Based on the CDR3 plus reference TRBV7-8 and TRBJ2-7, the full variable domain is GAGVSQSPRYKVAKRGQDVALRCDPISGHVSLFWYQQALGQGPEFLTYFQNEAQLDKSGLPSDRFFAERPEGSVSTLKIQRTQQEDSAVYLCASSLAEGEQYFGPGTRLTVT.

In this sample, this clonotype turned up many times. The chain uses TRBV27 and TRBJ2-7, with D unresolved. Germline V CDR1 and CDR2: MNHEY, SMNVEV (reference sequence). This CDR3 has 13 amino acids. V dropped 6 bases and J dropped 2 bases, with 11 bases sitting between them. The CDR3 nucleotides are TGTGCCAGCAGACTACGGGCCACCTACGAGCAGTACTTC. Encoded protein: CASRLRATYEQYF.